The T cell receptor (beta chain) described here comes from a study of T cell repertoires in cytomegalovirus infection. Study as a whole: It can be stated that public TCR beta signatures indicated CMV infection as well as a matching HLA type.

V shed 2 bases and J shed 6 bases, with 11 bases lying between them. The CDR3 has 14 amino acids. Germline V gene lookup returns CDR1 MNHEY and CDR2 SVGAGI. With respect to this clonotype: Its antigen is still unknown.

TCRdb called the reads again in MiXCR, with one record for every CDR3 protein. Of around 770,000 distinct CDR3 sequences listed, about 28% are singletons. V and J are TRBV6-5 and TRBJ1-3; D is perhaps TRBD1 (5 bases). This clonotype was sampled from a human donor in good health (CMV status not recorded). Some clones in this sample may be carry-over from other donors' samples. The sample was cultured CD8+ T cells from PBMCs, taken from culture after CMV antigen stimulation. CDR3 region: CASSYGGTVNTIYF. In DNA form, the CDR3 reads TGTGCCAGCAGTTACGGTGGGACGGTAAACACCATATATTTT.